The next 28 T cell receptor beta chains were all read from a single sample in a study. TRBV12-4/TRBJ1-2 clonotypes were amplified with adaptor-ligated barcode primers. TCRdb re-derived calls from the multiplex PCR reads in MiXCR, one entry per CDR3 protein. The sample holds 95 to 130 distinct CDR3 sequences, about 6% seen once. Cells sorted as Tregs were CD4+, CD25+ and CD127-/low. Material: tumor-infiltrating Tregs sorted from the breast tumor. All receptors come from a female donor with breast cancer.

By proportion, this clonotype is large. For the CDR3, the DNA is TGTGCCAGCGCCCCGAGAGGATCTAACTATGGCTACACCTTC. This sequence encodes CASAPRGSNYGYTF. This chain connects TRBV12-3 or TRBV12-4 to TRBJ1-2, with unresolved D. The V gene lost 8 bases and the J gene lost 0 bases, with 13 bases spanning the gap. This CDR3 has 14 residues.

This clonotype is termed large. CDR3 coding DNA: TGTGCCAGCAGTTTACTAGGGGAAGACTACACCTTC. It specifies CASSLLGEDYTF. This sequence joins TRBV12-3 or TRBV12-4 and TRBJ1-2, with D possibly TRBD1 on 5 matching bases. The CDR3 is made up of 12 amino acids. V was clipped by 2 bases and J by 10 bases, with 11 bases between them.

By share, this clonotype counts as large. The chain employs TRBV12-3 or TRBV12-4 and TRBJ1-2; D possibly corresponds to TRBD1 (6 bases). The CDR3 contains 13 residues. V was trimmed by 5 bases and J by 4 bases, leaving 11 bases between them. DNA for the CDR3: TGTGCCAGCAGTAGACAGGCCCTCTATGGCTACACCTTC. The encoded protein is CASSRQALYGYTF.

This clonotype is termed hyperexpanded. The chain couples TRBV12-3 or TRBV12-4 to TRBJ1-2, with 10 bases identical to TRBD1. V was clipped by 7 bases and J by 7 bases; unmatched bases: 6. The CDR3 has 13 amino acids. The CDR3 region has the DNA TGTGCCAGCACTACGGGACAGGGGATTGGCTACACCTTC. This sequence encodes CASTTGQGIGYTF.

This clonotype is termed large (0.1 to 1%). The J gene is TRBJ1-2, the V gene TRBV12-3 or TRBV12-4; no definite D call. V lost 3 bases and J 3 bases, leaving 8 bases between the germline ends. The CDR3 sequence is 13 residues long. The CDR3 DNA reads TGTGCCAGCAGTTTGAAGGTTTACTATGGCTACACCTTC. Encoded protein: CASSLKVYYGYTF.

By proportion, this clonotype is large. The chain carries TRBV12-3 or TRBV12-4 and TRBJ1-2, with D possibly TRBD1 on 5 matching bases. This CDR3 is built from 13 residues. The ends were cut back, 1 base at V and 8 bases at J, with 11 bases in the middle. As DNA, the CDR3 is TGTGCCAGCAGTTTAGGGCAGGGCTACGGCTACACCTTC. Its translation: CASSLGQGYGYTF.

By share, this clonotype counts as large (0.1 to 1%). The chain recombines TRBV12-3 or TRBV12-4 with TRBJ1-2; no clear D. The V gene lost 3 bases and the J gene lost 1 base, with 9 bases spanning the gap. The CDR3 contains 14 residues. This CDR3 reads CASSLLGINYGYTF. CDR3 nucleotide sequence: TGTGCCAGCAGTTTGTTGGGAATTAACTATGGCTACACCTTC.

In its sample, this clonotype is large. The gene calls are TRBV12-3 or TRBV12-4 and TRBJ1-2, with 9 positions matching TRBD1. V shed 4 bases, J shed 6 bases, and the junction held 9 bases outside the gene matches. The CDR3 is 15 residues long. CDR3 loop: CASSSPGQGEDGYTF. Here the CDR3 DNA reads TGTGCCAGCAGTTCGCCGGGACAGGGTGAAGATGGCTACACCTTC.

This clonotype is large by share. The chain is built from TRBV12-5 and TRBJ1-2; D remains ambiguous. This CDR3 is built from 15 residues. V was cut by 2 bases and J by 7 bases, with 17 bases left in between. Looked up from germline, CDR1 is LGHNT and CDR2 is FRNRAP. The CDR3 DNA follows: TGTGCTAGTGGTTTGTACCGCAAATTCGGACGTGGCTACACCTTC. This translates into CASGLYRKFGRGYTF.

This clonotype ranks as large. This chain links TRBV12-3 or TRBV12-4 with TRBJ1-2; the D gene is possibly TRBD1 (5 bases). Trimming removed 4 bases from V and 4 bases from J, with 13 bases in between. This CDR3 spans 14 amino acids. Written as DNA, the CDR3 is TGTGCCAGCAGTTCCCAGACAGCAGTCTATGGCTACACCTTC. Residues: CASSSQTAVYGYTF.

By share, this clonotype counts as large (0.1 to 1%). DNA of the CDR3: TGTGCCAGCATTCCCCAAGGACAGGTTCTCTATGGCTACACCTTC. Its translation: CASIPQGQVLYGYTF. This chain connects TRBV12-3 or TRBV12-4 to TRBJ1-2; 7 bases line up with TRBD1. Trimming at V came to 7 bases and at J to 4 bases, leaving 12 bases not matched to a gene. This CDR3 spans 15 amino acids.

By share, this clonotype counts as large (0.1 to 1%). The CDR3 sequence: CASSPGTVSYTF. CDR3 DNA: TGTGCCAGCAGTCCTGGGACAGTTTCTTACACCTTC. The rearrangement joins TRBV12-3 or TRBV12-4 to TRBJ1-2, with 7 bases aligning to TRBD1. The CDR3 totals 12 residues. V dropped 5 bases and J dropped 11; count of bases not matched to a gene: 8.

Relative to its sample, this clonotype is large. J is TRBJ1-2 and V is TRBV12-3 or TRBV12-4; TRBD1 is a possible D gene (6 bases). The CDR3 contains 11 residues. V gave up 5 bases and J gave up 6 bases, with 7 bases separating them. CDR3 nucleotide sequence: TGTGCCAGCAGTCACAGGGATGGCTACACCTTC. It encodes CASSHRDGYTF.

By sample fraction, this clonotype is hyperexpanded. The CDR3 DNA reads TGTGCCAGCAGTTTAAATGGGGTTGGCTACACCTTC. It encodes CASSLNGVGYTF. The chain combines TRBV12-3 or TRBV12-4 with TRBJ1-2; D gene ambiguous. The CDR3 has 12 residues. The V end lost 2 bases, the J end lost 7 bases, and 8 bases lay between the germline ends.

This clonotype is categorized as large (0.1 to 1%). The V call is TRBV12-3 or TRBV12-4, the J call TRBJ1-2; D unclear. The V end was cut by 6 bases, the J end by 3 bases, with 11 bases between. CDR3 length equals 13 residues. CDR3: CASRGGMDYGYTF. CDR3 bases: TGTGCCAGCAGGGGCGGGATGGACTATGGCTACACCTTC.

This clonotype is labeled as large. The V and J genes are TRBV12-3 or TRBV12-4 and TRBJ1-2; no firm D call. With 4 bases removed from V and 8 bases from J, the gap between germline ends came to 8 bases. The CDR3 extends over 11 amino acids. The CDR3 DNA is TGTGCCAGCAGTTCCCGGGTCGGCTACACCTTC. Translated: CASSSRVGYTF.

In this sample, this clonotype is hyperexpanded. CDR3 nucleotides: TGTGCCAGCAGTTTAGATAGAGGGGATGGCTACACCTTC. Protein product: CASSLDRGDGYTF. The chain joins TRBV12-3 or TRBV12-4 to TRBJ1-2; D might be TRBD1 (5 bases). The CDR3 totals 13 residues. Trimming left V 1 base short and J 6 bases short, with 9 bases between.

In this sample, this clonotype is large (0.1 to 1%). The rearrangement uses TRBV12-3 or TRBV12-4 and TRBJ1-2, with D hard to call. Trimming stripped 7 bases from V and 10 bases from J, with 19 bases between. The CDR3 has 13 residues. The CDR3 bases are TGTGCCAGCACCCCTTCGGAGGGCCGCTTCTACACCTTC. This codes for CASTPSEGRFYTF.

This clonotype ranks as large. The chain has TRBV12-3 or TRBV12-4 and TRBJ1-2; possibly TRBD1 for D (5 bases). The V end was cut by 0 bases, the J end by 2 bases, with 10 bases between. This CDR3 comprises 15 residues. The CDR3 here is CASSLASAGNYGYTF. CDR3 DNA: TGTGCCAGCAGTTTAGCAAGCGCAGGGAACTATGGCTACACCTTC.

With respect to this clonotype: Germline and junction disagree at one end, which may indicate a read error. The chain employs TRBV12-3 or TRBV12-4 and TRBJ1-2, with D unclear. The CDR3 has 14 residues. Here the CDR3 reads CASTRHGDNYSYTF. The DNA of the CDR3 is TGTGCCAGCACCAGGCACGGGGATAACTATAGCTACACCTTC.

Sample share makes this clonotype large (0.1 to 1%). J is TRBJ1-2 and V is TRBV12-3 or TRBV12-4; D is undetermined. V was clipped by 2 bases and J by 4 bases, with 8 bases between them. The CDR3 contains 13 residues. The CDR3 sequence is CASSLLRGYGYTF. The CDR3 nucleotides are TGTGCCAGCAGTTTACTCAGAGGCTATGGCTACACCTTC.

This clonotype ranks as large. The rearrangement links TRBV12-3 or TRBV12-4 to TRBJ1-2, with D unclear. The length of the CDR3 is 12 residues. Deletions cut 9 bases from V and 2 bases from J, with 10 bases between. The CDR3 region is CASVTRNYGYTF. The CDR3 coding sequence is TGTGCCAGTGTCACCAGGAACTATGGCTACACCTTC.

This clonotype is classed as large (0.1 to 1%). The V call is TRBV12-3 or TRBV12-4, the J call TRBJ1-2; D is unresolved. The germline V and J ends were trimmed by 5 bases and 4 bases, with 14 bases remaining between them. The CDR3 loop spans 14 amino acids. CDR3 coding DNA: TGTGCCAGCAGTCCTAACAGTGGGTTCTATGGCTACACCTTC. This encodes CASSPNSGFYGYTF.

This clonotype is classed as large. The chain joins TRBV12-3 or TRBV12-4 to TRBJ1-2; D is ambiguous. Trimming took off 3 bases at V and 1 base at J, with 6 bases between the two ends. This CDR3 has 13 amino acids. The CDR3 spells CASSFVDNYGYTF. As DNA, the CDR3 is TGTGCCAGCAGTTTCGTGGATAACTATGGCTACACCTTC.

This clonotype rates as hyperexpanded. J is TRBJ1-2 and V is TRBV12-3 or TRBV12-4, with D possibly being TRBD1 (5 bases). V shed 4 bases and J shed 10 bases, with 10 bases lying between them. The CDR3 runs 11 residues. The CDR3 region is CASSSRGDYTF. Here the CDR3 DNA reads TGTGCCAGCAGTTCCCGAGGGGACTACACCTTC.

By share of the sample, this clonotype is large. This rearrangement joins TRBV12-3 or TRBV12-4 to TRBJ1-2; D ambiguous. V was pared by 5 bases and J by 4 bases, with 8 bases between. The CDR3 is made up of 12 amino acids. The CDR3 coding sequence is TGTGCCAGCAGTCCCGGTTTCTATGGCTACACCTTC. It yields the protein CASSPGFYGYTF.

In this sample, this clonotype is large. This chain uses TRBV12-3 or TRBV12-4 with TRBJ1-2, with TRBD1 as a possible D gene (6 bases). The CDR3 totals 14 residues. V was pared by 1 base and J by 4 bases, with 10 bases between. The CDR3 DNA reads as TGTGCCAGCAGTTTAGACAGGGAGGGCTATGGCTACACCTTC. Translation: CASSLDREGYGYTF.

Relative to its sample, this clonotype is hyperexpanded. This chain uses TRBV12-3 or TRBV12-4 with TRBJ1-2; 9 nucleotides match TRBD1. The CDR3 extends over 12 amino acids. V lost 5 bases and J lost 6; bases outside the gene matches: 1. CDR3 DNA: TGTGCCAGCAGTCGGACAGGGGATGGCTACACCTTC. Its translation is CASSRTGDGYTF.